The 20 T cell receptor beta chains given below trace back to one sample, sequenced in a study of shared clonotypes between healthy human individuals. Method: immunoSEQ multiplex PCR; TCRdb's copy keeps in-frame clones and lacks some. The sample consists of approximately 2,300,000 clones, 92% of them appearing once. The source material was naive CD4+ T cells from PBMCs. Subset denoted: CD45RA+ positively selected. These receptor sequences come from a man aged 18 to 35 in good health. Some clones in this sample may be carry-over from other donors' samples.

The CDR3 here is CASSIKTGGETQYF. The CDR3 nucleotides are TGTGCCAGCAGCATTAAGACAGGGGGGGAGACCCAGTACTTC. The chain couples TRBV7-9 to TRBJ2-5; TRBD1 matches at 9 bases. The V segment lost 5 bases and the J segment 5 bases; nucleotides outside the gene matches: 6. The CDR3 is 14 amino acids. Germline values: CDR1 SEHNR, CDR2 FQNEAQ (reference sequence).

V and J are TRBV4-2 and TRBJ2-2; the D is unclear. CDR3 length: 16 amino acids. The germline V gene has CDR1 LGHNA and CDR2 YNFKEQ. V was trimmed by 0 bases and J by 4 bases, leaving 12 bases between them. The CDR3 protein is CASSQDLAPSTGELFF. CDR3 nucleotide sequence: TGTGCCAGCAGCCAAGATTTGGCACCCTCCACCGGGGAGCTGTTTTTT.

The V gene is TRBV30, the J gene TRBJ1-3; D uncertain. Germline V gene lookup returns CDR1 GTSNPN and CDR2 SVGIG (reference sequence). The CDR3 consists of 12 residues. Trimming stripped 2 bases from V and 9 bases from J, with 11 bases between. In nucleotides, the CDR3 is TGTGCCTGGAGTACAACAAGCCGCACCATATATTTT. As protein: CAWSTTSRTIYF.

The CDR3 is CASSARIAKNIQYF. CDR3 coding DNA: TGTGCCAGCAGCGCCCGAATAGCCAAAAACATTCAGTACTTC. This chain joins TRBV11-1 and TRBJ2-4, with D hard to call. Germline CDR1 SGHAT, CDR2 FQDESV (reference sequence). The CDR3 sequence is 14 residues long. V lost 5 bases and J lost 0, with 8 bases in between.

V is TRBV10-3 and J is TRBJ2-7, with D perhaps matching TRBD1 (7 bases). Trimming left V 3 bases short and J 1 base short, with 19 bases between. Per germline, CDR1 ENHRY and CDR2 SYGVKD. The length of the CDR3 is 17 residues. The CDR3 here is CAISDAKSAGQSYEQYF. In DNA form, the CDR3 reads TGTGCCATCAGTGACGCTAAATCCGCGGGACAGTCCTACGAGCAGTACTTC.

The chain uses TRBV19 and TRBJ2-3; TRBD2 aligns across 8 bases. Trimming at V came to 6 bases and at J to 2 bases, leaving 7 bases not matched to a gene. Per the germline V gene, CDR1 is LNHDA and CDR2 is SQIVND (reference sequence). This CDR3 region has 15 residues. The CDR3 DNA follows: TGTGCCAGTAGGACCCTCGGGAGGGCCACAGATACGCAGTATTTT. Translated, it gives CASRTLGRATDTQYF.

V is TRBV29-1 and J is TRBJ1-3, with D hard to call. V gave up 3 bases and J gave up 0 bases, with 6 bases separating them. The CDR3 contains 13 residues. Germline lookup yields CDR1 SQVTM and CDR2 ANQGSEA. CDR3 DNA: TGCAGCGTTGAGGACCTCTCTGGAAACACCATATATTTT. Its translation is CSVEDLSGNTIYF.

V gene TRBV7-9 combines with J gene TRBJ2-2; TRBD2 is a possible D gene (5 bases). This CDR3 has 12 residues. The germline CDR1 and CDR2 sequences are SEHNR and FQNEAQ (reference sequence). V gave up 5 bases and J gave up 5 bases, with 6 bases separating them. The CDR3 DNA is TGTGCCAGCAGCCGACTAACCGGGGAGCTGTTTTTT. This encodes CASSRLTGELFF.

The V gene is TRBV9, the J gene TRBJ1-2; D unresolved. Trimming shortened V by 3 bases and J by 3 bases, and 21 bases separated the two germline ends. The germline gives CDR1 SGDLS, CDR2 YYNGEE. The CDR3 is 17 residues long. This CDR3 reads CASSGPAGRKTYYGYTF. CDR3 sequence (DNA): TGTGCCAGCAGCGGACCTGCAGGACGGAAAACTTACTATGGCTACACCTTC.

V is TRBV5-8 and J is TRBJ1-2; D not resolved. The CDR3 runs to 12 residues. The germline V gene encodes CDR1 SGHTS and CDR2 YDEGEE. V shed 4 bases and J shed 5 bases, with 9 bases lying between them. The DNA for the CDR3 is TGTGCCAGCAGCCACGGACTTTATGGCTACACCTTC. Translating gives CASSHGLYGYTF.

The V gene is TRBV5-6, the J gene TRBJ2-7, with TRBD1 as a possible D gene (5 bases). This CDR3 contains 15 residues. With 3 bases removed from V and 3 bases from J, the gap between germline ends came to 16 bases. The germline gives CDR1 SGHDT, CDR2 YYEEEE. CDR3: CASSYGNRGGYEQYF. CDR3 in DNA: TGTGCCAGCAGCTATGGGAATAGGGGCGGCTACGAGCAGTACTTC.

CDR3 sequence: CASSQGPRGANEKLFF. The CDR3 DNA is TGCGCCAGCAGCCAAGGGCCCCGAGGGGCTAATGAAAAACTGTTTTTT. The genes are TRBV4-3 and TRBJ1-4; D perhaps matches TRBD1 (5 bases). The CDR3 length is 16 residues. Trimming took off 1 base at V and 3 bases at J, with 12 bases between the two ends. CDR1 LGHNA and CDR2 YSLEER come from the germline V gene.

In its sample, this clone was seen once. For the CDR3, the DNA is TGCAGCGTGGGAAAAGGGGGCTCGGGTGTGGGTGAAAAACTGTTTTTT. Its translation: CSVGKGGSGVGEKLFF. The chain recombines TRBV29-1 with TRBJ1-4; 7 bases are a match to TRBD1. V shed 6 bases, J shed 7 bases, and the junction held 17 bases outside the gene matches. Germline CDR1 and CDR2: SQVTM and ANQGSEA. This CDR3 is 16 amino acids long.

On this clone itself: A single base separates this from a much larger clone, so it may be a read error. This specimen includes other DNA sequences encoding the same CDR3. V gene TRBV5-1 combines with J gene TRBJ1-1, with a tentative D call TRBD1 (6 bases). There are 14 residues in the CDR3. V gave up 0 bases and J gave up 4 bases, with 10 bases separating them. From germline, CDR1 is SGHRS and CDR2 YFSETQ. The CDR3 loop is CASSLDRASTEAFF. DNA of the CDR3: TGCGCCAGCAGCTTGGACAGGGCGAGCACTGAAGCTTTCTTT.

The rearrangement uses TRBV4-2 and TRBJ2-7; TRBD1 matches at 7 bases. CDR3 length equals 15 residues. The J segment lost 0 bases and the V segment lost 3 bases, leaving 5 bases of the junction unmatched. The germline gives CDR1 LGHNA, CDR2 YNFKEQ. The chain's CDR3 is CASSQDRRRSYEQYF. CDR3 DNA sequence: TGTGCCAGCAGCCAGGACAGGCGCCGCTCCTACGAGCAGTACTTC.

This chain connects TRBV21-1 to TRBJ1-2; the table calls TRBD1, which could not be checked here. TRBV21-1 is deemed a pseudogene. This CDR3 is built from 14 residues. This CDR3 is CASSKVGQGDGYTF. CDR3 in DNA: TGTGCCAGCAGCAAAGTAGGACAGGGAGATGGCTACACCTTC.

On this clone: This CDR3 is also generated by other DNA sequences in the sample. The chain combines TRBV5-4 with TRBJ2-7; TRBD1 might be the D (6 bases). The CDR3 totals 14 residues. The V end was cut by 4 bases, the J end by 0 bases, with 11 bases between. CDR1 is SGHNT, CDR2 YYREEE, per germline (reference sequence). The CDR3 bases are TGTGCCAGCAGCCCCAGACAGGACTCCTACGAGCAGTACTTC. This sequence encodes CASSPRQDSYEQYF.

The DNA for the CDR3 is TGTGCCAGCAGCGGCCCAGGGGGCGATCCCTACGAGCAGTACTTC. Amino acids: CASSGPGGDPYEQYF. This rearrangement joins TRBV5-4 to TRBJ2-7; 8 bases are a match to TRBD1. The germline CDR1 and CDR2 sequences are SGHNT and YYREEE (reference sequence). The CDR3 runs 15 residues. V shed 4 bases and J 2 bases; nucleotides not matched to a gene: 8.

The genes are TRBV5-4 and TRBJ1-1; 8 bases fit TRBD1. The junction had 4 bases not matched to a gene; V was cut back by 5 bases and J by 4 bases. Germline V gene lookup returns CDR1 SGHNT and CDR2 YYREEE (reference sequence). This CDR3 contains 13 residues. The CDR3: CASRRTGTTEAFF. The CDR3 nucleotides are TGTGCCAGCAGGCGGACAGGGACCACTGAAGCTTTCTTT.

As concerns this clone: Distinct nucleotide sequences in the sample also encode this CDR3. This chain joins TRBV5-4 and TRBJ1-4; maybe TRBD1 (5 bases). The CDR3 is 14 residues long. The V end was cut by 4 bases, the J end by 2 bases, with 9 bases between. Looked up from germline, CDR1 is SGHNT and CDR2 is YYREEE (reference sequence). For the CDR3, the DNA is TGTGCCAGCAGCCCTGGGGGGACTAATGAAAAACTGTTTTTT. Translated: CASSPGGTNEKLFF.